The next 21 T cell receptor beta chains were all read from a single sample in a study of OX40 agonist ivuxolimab in advanced cancers. The protocol was immunoSEQ multiplex PCR, while the TCRdb copy is restricted to in-frame clones and leaves out a portion. This sample carries 50,000 or so clones, roughly 90% of them seen once, and the ten largest clones take about 12%. The specimen comprised CD4+ or CD8+ T cells sorted from blood, sampled in a trial of the OX40 agonist ivuxolimab. The receptors were gathered from an adult with an advanced solid tumor such as melanoma, head and neck, liver or kidney cancer.

The chain has TRBV7-9 and TRBJ2-3; D uncertain. Germline CDR1 reads SEHNR; CDR2 reads FQNEAQ (reference sequence). The CDR3 runs 12 residues. V lost 3 bases and J 3 bases, leaving 4 bases between the germline ends. CDR3 protein: CASSLATDTQYF. CDR3 coding DNA: TGTGCCAGCAGCTTGGCTACAGATACGCAGTATTTT.

This rearrangement joins TRBV5-4 to TRBJ1-1; D gene ambiguous. Germline CDR1 and CDR2: SGHNT and YYREEE (reference sequence). The CDR3 length is 17 residues. Between the trimmed V and J ends, which lost 6 bases and 3 bases, there was a span of 24 bases. The CDR3 loop is CASIPPPFRAGHTEAFF. The CDR3 nucleotides are TGTGCCAGCATCCCCCCCCCGTTTAGAGCGGGTCACACTGAAGCTTTCTTT.

This chain joins TRBV7-6 and TRBJ2-5; D may correspond to TRBD1 or TRBD2 (5 bases each). The CDR3 loop spans 15 amino acids. The germline V gene encodes CDR1 SGHVS and CDR2 FNYEAQ. Trimming shortened V by 5 bases and J by 5 bases, and 18 bases separated the two germline ends. The CDR3 DNA sequence: TGTGCCAGCAGCCCGGGACCCCACAGCAGGGAGACCCAGTACTTC. As protein: CASSPGPHSRETQYF.

V is TRBV6-6 and J is TRBJ1-6; 7 nucleotides agree with TRBD1. Trimming removed 6 bases from V and 8 bases from J; junction bases left unmatched: 4. Germline V lookup: CDR1 MNHNY, CDR2 SVGAGI (reference sequence). The CDR3 totals 13 residues. The CDR3 bases are TGTGCCAGCAGCCCCGGGACAGATTCACCCCTCCACTTT. This gives the protein CASSPGTDSPLHF.

V usage is TRBV6-6 and J usage is TRBJ1-2; D call uncertain. V lost 8 bases to trimming and J lost 8 bases, with 12 bases between them. The CDR3 loop spans 11 amino acids. Germline V gives CDR1 MNHNY, CDR2 SVGAGI (reference sequence). Here the CDR3 DNA reads TGTGCCAGCGGCCCCACGAGGGGCTACACCTTC. Protein sequence: CASGPTRGYTF.

This chain uses TRBV5-8 with TRBJ1-4, with a weak D call TRBD1 (6 bases). V lost 4 bases, J lost 7 bases, and 17 bases lay in between. The CDR3 consists of 15 residues. Germline lookup yields CDR1 SGHTS and CDR2 YDEGEE. The chain's CDR3 is CASSPNRDEGEKLFF. For the CDR3, the DNA is TGTGCCAGCAGCCCAAACAGGGATGAGGGTGAAAAACTGTTTTTT.

Here the CDR3 DNA reads TGTGCCAGCAGCAAACCCCCCCGGACAGAGCAGTTCTTC. Translated: CASSKPPRTEQFF. The chain carries TRBV9 and TRBJ2-1, with TRBD1 as a possible D gene (5 bases). V lost 4 bases and J 10 bases, leaving 15 bases between the germline ends. The germline V gene has CDR1 SGDLS and CDR2 YYNGEE. The CDR3 covers 13 residues.

The chain joins TRBV6-6 to TRBJ2-5; D might be TRBD1 (7 bases). V lost 7 bases and J 4 bases, leaving 13 bases between the germline ends. Germline loops: CDR1 MNHNY, CDR2 SVGAGI (reference sequence). The CDR3 is 13 amino acids. The CDR3 region is CASKGGGIETQYF. CDR3 sequence (DNA): TGTGCCAGCAAAGGAGGGGGCATAGAGACCCAGTACTTC.

The V gene is TRBV7-9, the J gene TRBJ2-7; 9 nucleotides agree with TRBD1. The CDR3 extends over 15 amino acids. Germline trimming cut 11 bases from V and 5 bases from J; bases unmatched to any gene: 16. Germline V gives CDR1 SEHNR, CDR2 FQNEAQ (reference sequence). The CDR3 loop is CALPNWTGAMNEQYF. As DNA, the CDR3 is TGTGCCCTCCCGAACTGGACAGGGGCTATGAACGAGCAGTACTTC.

This chain joins TRBV11-2 and TRBJ2-3, with 9 bases identical to TRBD2. There are 15 residues in the CDR3. After removal of 6 bases from V and 2 bases from J, the junction contained 6 bases not matched to a gene. Germline V gene sequence: CDR1 SGHAT, CDR2 FQNNGV. CDR3 loop: CASSPRGGTTDTQYF. Written as DNA, the CDR3 is TGTGCCAGCAGTCCGCGGGGGGGCACCACAGATACGCAGTATTTT.

This rearrangement joins TRBV6-6 to TRBJ2-7; D unclear. The CDR3 totals 15 residues. Trimming cost V 4 bases and J 0 bases, with 13 bases left between them. The germline V gene has CDR1 MNHNY and CDR2 SVGAGI (reference sequence). The CDR3 DNA sequence: TGTGCCAGCAGTTCCGCCTCGGCGAACTCCTACGAGCAGTACTTC. Amino acid sequence: CASSSASANSYEQYF.

The chain recombines TRBV19 with TRBJ2-1, with TRBD2 matching over 7 bases. Germline CDR1 and CDR2: LNHDA and SQIVND (reference sequence). V lost 5 bases and J lost 8; bases outside the gene matches: 9. This CDR3 contains 14 residues. The CDR3 spells CASSPQSAGDEQFF. Written as DNA, the CDR3 is TGTGCCAGTAGTCCCCAATCGGCGGGGGATGAGCAGTTCTTC. Drawing the rest from reference TRBV19 and TRBJ2-1, the complete variable domain is DGGITQSPKYLFRKEGQNVTLSCEQNLNHDAMYWYRQDPGQGLRLIYYSQIVNDFQKGDIAEGYSVSREKKESFPLTVTSAQKNPTAFYLCASSPQSAGDEQFFGPGTRLTVL.

CDR3 bases: TGTGCCAGCAGCTTAGATCTGGGGGACGAGCAGTACTTC. It translates to CASSLDLGDEQYF. The rearrangement uses TRBV11-2 and TRBJ2-7; the D gene could be TRBD1 or TRBD2 (5 bases each). Germline assignment: CDR1 SGHAT and CDR2 FQNNGV. This CDR3 spans 13 amino acids. Trimming shortened V by 0 bases and J by 5 bases, and 8 bases separated the two germline ends.

This clone was counted once. The junction departs from the called germline gene at one end, perhaps through a read error. The rearrangement uses TRBV28 and TRBJ2-2; 7 bases match TRBD1. Germline V gene sequence: CDR1 MDHEN, CDR2 SYDVKM. The CDR3 runs 12 residues. The CDR3 here is CASSDRVATTLF. DNA of the CDR3: TGTGCCAGCAGCGACAGGGTCGCCACCACCCTTTTT.

This chain connects TRBV23-1 to TRBJ2-7, with TRBD2 matching 7 bases. TRBV23-1 is annotated as an ORF whose role is uncertain. The CDR3 runs 14 residues. V gave up 3 bases and J gave up 5 bases; unmatched junction bases: 7. CDR3 sequence (DNA): TGCGCCAGCAGTCACGGACTAGAAGTGGACGAGCAGTACTTC. It specifies CASSHGLEVDEQYF.

V is TRBV5-4 and J is TRBJ1-2, with a possible D match to TRBD1 (6 bases). Germline lookup yields CDR1 SGHNT and CDR2 YYREEE (reference sequence). The CDR3 spans 18 residues. V lost 4 bases and J 1 base, leaving 23 bases between the germline ends. The DNA of the CDR3 is TGTGCCAGCAGCCAACGGGCTAAAGGACAGTCATATAACTATGGCTACACCTTC. Translation gives CASSQRAKGQSYNYGYTF.

The chain employs TRBV7-6 and TRBJ1-5; D may be TRBD1 (6 bases). V lost 9 bases and J lost 2, with 17 bases in between. CDR1 and CDR2 (germline): SGHVS, FNYEAQ. This CDR3 comprises 15 residues. The DNA of the CDR3 is TGTGCCAGGGGTTGCGGGGGGCCAGGCAATCAGCCCCAGCATTTT. It codes for CARGCGGPGNQPQHF.

The chain uses TRBV2 and TRBJ2-5; a weak D match, TRBD1 (6 bases). The CDR3 consists of 15 residues. V was clipped by 7 bases and J by 5 bases, with 20 bases between them. CDR1 SNHLY and CDR2 FYNNEI come from the germline V gene. CDR3 protein: CASTAGDKFFETQYF. As DNA, the CDR3 is TGTGCCAGCACCGCAGGGGACAAGTTTTTCGAGACCCAGTACTTC.

V usage is TRBV27 and J usage is TRBJ1-6; 9 bases line up with TRBD1. The germline CDR1 and CDR2 sequences are MNHEY and SMNVEV (reference sequence). The CDR3 length is 19 residues. The V gene end was trimmed by 0 bases and the J gene end by 4 bases; junction bases not matched to a gene: 10. CDR3 sequence reads: CASSLSPLQGAGYNSPLHF. CDR3 nucleotide sequence: TGTGCCAGCAGTTTATCCCCCTTACAGGGGGCAGGGTATAATTCACCCCTCCACTTT.

V is TRBV9 and J is TRBJ2-1; D remains ambiguous. CDR1 is SGDLS, CDR2 YYNGEE, per germline. V gave up 0 bases and J gave up 3 bases, with 7 bases separating them. The CDR3 is made up of 14 amino acids. The CDR3: CASSVVEVYNEQFF. Written as DNA, the CDR3 is TGTGCCAGCAGCGTAGTGGAAGTCTACAATGAGCAGTTCTTC.

The chain's CDR3 is CASSVVAAGISGNEQFF. The CDR3 DNA sequence: TGTGCCAGCAGCGTAGTCGCAGCGGGAATAAGTGGCAATGAGCAGTTCTTC. V and J are TRBV9 and TRBJ2-1, with 7 positions matching TRBD2. The CDR3 has 17 residues. Germline values: CDR1 SGDLS, CDR2 YYNGEE. J was trimmed by 6 bases and V by 0 bases; bases with no gene match: 12.